This T cell receptor (beta chain) derives from a study of human T cells and chemical hapten exposure. Study background: 0.01% DPC was applied to the upper back in patch tests, which were read at 6 days. Points from the study as a whole: DPC sensitization produced no change in TCRs with frequency above 1 in 1000. Versus controls, significantly more large CDR3 similarity clusters arose from expanded TCRs.

Unique molecular identifiers were affixed to discrete cDNA molecules within the library. TCRdb itself ran the RACE reads through MiXCR, one entry per CDR3 protein. Of 40,000 or so distinct CDR3 sequences listed, roughly a tenth are singletons. CDR3 length: 15 residues. Germline V gene sequence: CDR1 SGHDN, CDR2 FVKESK. The V end lost 1 base, the J end lost 1 base, and 8 bases lay between the germline ends. About this clonotype: Its antigen is still unknown.

Regarding time point: patch test 2, 6 weeks after DPC sensitization. As for treatment: therapeutic diphenylcyclopropenone sensitization with weekly scalp DPC. Unfractionated whole blood yielded the extracted total RNA. This sequence originates from a woman aged 30 to 39 with alopecia areata. Some clones in this sample may be carry-over from other donors' samples. The chain combines TRBV14 with TRBJ1-3; D remains ambiguous. The input for sequencing was whole blood, taken in connection with sensitization to the hapten diphenylcyclopropenone (DPC). This chain's CDR3 is CASSQVSWSGNTIYF. The CDR3 nucleotides are TGTGCCAGCAGCCAAGTATCTTGGTCTGGAAACACCATATATTTT.